This T cell receptor (beta chain) was identified in a study of PD-1 blockade in classical Hodgkin lymphoma. The table came from immunoSEQ multiplex PCR; TCRdb's copy has only in-frame clones and leaves some out. The sample records 10,000 to 15,000 clones, 75% to 90% being singletons. All patients experienced relapse after autologous stem cell transplantation, and brentuximab vedotin exposure was variable. By magnetic negative selection, CD4+ T cells were purified from thawed PBMCs. Germline V lookup: CDR1 SGHRS, CDR2 YFSETQ. The CDR3 is made up of 17 amino acids. Trimming took 0 bases from V and 4 from J, leaving 17 bases between them. Study conclusions and caveats: At C4D1, TCR diversity had climbed significantly for CD4+ cells, though not for CD8+ cells.

This clone was counted a few times. No antigen is known for it. Source: CD4+ T cells from blood, taken at baseline. The genes are TRBV5-1 and TRBJ1-5; D is possibly TRBD1 (5 bases). The receptor was derived from a human donor with classical Hodgkin lymphoma. CDR3 loop: CASSLGRDRPYNQPQHF. The CDR3 nucleotides are TGCGCCAGCAGCTTGGGGCGGGACCGACCGTATAATCAGCCCCAGCATTTT.